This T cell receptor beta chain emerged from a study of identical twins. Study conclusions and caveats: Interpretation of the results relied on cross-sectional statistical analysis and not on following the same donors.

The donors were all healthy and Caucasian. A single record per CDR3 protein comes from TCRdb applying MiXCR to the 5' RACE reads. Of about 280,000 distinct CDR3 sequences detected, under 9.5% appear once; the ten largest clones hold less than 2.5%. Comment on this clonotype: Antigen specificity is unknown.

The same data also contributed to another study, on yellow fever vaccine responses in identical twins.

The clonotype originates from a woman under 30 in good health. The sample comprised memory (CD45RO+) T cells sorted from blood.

The CDR3 spells CASSLNSYTEAFF. The DNA of the CDR3 is TGCGCCAGCAGCCTCAATTCGTACACTGAAGCTTTCTTT. The chain joins TRBV5-1 to TRBJ1-1; D not certain. The CDR3 contains 13 residues. Germline V gene sequence: CDR1 SGHRS, CDR2 YFSETQ. The V gene lost 4 bases and the J gene lost 3 bases, with 10 bases spanning the gap.